The 32 T cell receptor beta chains below were found in one sample sequenced in a study of cytotoxic CD8 clonotypes in ibrutinib-treated CLL. The assay was immunoSEQ multiplex PCR, and TCRdb's table has in-frame clones only and misses some. The sample yields about 310,000 clones, roughly 85% seen once. The sample in question was PBMCs, obtained before ibrutinib treatment. The receptors were gathered from a human donor with chronic lymphocytic leukemia.

V usage is TRBV7-3 and J usage is TRBJ2-3; 9 positions match TRBD2. Germline V gene sequence: CDR1 SGHTA, CDR2 FQGTGA. The CDR3 is made up of 15 amino acids. Trimming cost V 5 bases and J 1 base; bases outside gene matches: 4. The CDR3 is CASSPREGGTDTQYF. For the CDR3, the DNA is TGTGCCAGCAGCCCGCGGGAGGGCGGCACAGATACGCAGTATTTT.

The CDR3 DNA is TGTGCCAGCAGCTCCTTACTAGCGGGAGTAACAGATACGCAGTATTTT. Encoded protein: CASSSLLAGVTDTQYF. J is TRBJ2-3 and V is TRBV7-9, with TRBD2 matching 11 bases. CDR1 and CDR2 from the germline V gene are SEHNR and FQNEAQ (reference sequence). Trimming at V came to 4 bases and at J to 3 bases, leaving 6 bases not matched to a gene. The CDR3 totals 16 residues.

The chain links TRBV6-1 to TRBJ2-5, with D possibly being TRBD1 (6 bases). CDR1 is MNHNS, CDR2 SASEGT, per germline. The CDR3 runs 16 residues. Trimming shortened V by 2 bases and J by 5 bases, and 18 bases separated the two germline ends. The CDR3 loop is CASSETGHLHGETQYF. CDR3 nucleotide sequence: TGTGCCAGCAGTGAAACAGGGCATCTCCACGGGGAGACCCAGTACTTC.

The rearrangement joins TRBV30 to TRBJ2-5; no firm D call. The V end lost 5 bases, the J end lost 5 bases, and 3 bases lay between the germline ends. Germline V CDR1 and CDR2: GTSNPN, SVGIG (reference sequence). The CDR3 covers 9 residues. The CDR3 DNA is TGTGCCTGGGGGGAGACCCAGTACTTC. Its protein product is CAWGETQYF.

This rearrangement joins TRBV30 to TRBJ2-1; 8 nucleotides line up with TRBD2. The CDR3 is made up of 12 amino acids. With 5 bases clipped from V and 7 bases from J, the junction kept 4 bases outside the gene matches. CDR1 and CDR2 from the germline V gene are GTSNPN and SVGIG (reference sequence). DNA for the CDR3: TGTGCCTGGGCCACTAGCGGTAATGAGCAGTTCTTC. Its protein product is CAWATSGNEQFF.

The gene calls are TRBV9 and TRBJ2-1; D ambiguous. Between the trimmed V and J ends, which lost 0 bases and 6 bases, there was a span of 7 bases. The germline gives CDR1 SGDLS, CDR2 YYNGEE. The CDR3 has 13 residues. CDR3 coding DNA: TGTGCCAGCAGCGTAGGCACGGCCAATGAGCAGTTCTTC. It is translated as CASSVGTANEQFF.

The rearrangement uses TRBV4-2 and TRBJ1-2, with D perhaps TRBD1 (5 bases). CDR3 length: 14 residues. Germline values: CDR1 LGHNA, CDR2 YNFKEQ. The V end was cut by 5 bases, the J end by 0 bases, with 10 bases between. The CDR3 protein is CASSYTRANYGYTF. In DNA, the CDR3 is TGTGCCAGCAGCTACACCAGGGCTAACTATGGCTACACCTTC.

The CDR3 region is CASSLTETVSYEQYF. DNA of the CDR3: TGTGCCAGCAGCCTAACTGAGACAGTCTCCTACGAGCAGTACTTC. The rearrangement links TRBV7-2 to TRBJ2-7; a weak D match, TRBD1 (5 bases). In germline, CDR1 is SGHTA, CDR2 FQGNSA. CDR3 length: 15 residues. V lost 5 bases to trimming and J lost 0 bases, with 14 bases between them.

The chain has TRBV25-1 and TRBJ2-3; 8 bases agree with TRBD2. The V gene's germline CDR1 is MGHDK and CDR2 SYGVNS. The CDR3 length is 15 residues. The ends lost 4 bases at V and 3 bases at J; junction bases unmatched: 6. CDR3 sequence (DNA): TGTGCCAGCAGTGTGGCGGGAGGTGGTACAGATACGCAGTATTTT. Translation gives CASSVAGGGTDTQYF.

In the case of this clone: A read error may produce the germline difference seen at one junction end. The rearrangement uses TRBV9 and TRBJ2-1; D remains unclear. Germline CDR1 and CDR2: SGDLS and YYNGEE. This CDR3 contains 15 residues. CDR3 region: CASSPEWFSYNEQFF. CDR3 coding DNA: TGTGCGAGCAGCCCTGAGTGGTTTTCCTACAATGAGCAGTTCTTC.

The chain joins TRBV5-6 to TRBJ1-3; no firm D call. CDR3 size: 17 residues. V was cut by 3 bases and J by 2 bases, with 18 bases left in between. Germline V gene sequence: CDR1 SGHDT, CDR2 YYEEEE. The CDR3 nucleotides read TGTGCCAGCAGCTCAAGTCTGGTCCGGCTGACTGGAAACACCATATATTTT. Its translation: CASSSSLVRLTGNTIYF.

This chain joins TRBV7-2 and TRBJ2-1, with TRBD2 identical over 9 bases. This CDR3 is 15 amino acids long. The J segment lost 7 bases and the V segment lost 1 base, leaving 5 bases of the junction unmatched. Germline CDR1 is SGHTA and CDR2 is FQGNSA. The CDR3: CASSLVSGSSNEQFF. The DNA for the CDR3 is TGTGCCAGCAGCTTAGTTAGCGGGAGTAGTAATGAGCAGTTCTTC. Full variable domain (remainder filled in from reference TRBV7-2 and TRBJ2-1): GAGVSQSPSNKVTEKGKDVELRCDPISGHTALYWYRQSLGQGLEFLIYFQGNSAPDKSGLPSDRFSAERTGGSVSTLTIQRTQQEDSAVYLCASSLVSGSSNEQFFGPGTRLTVL.

This chain joins TRBV6-6 and TRBJ1-1; D ambiguous. The CDR3 loop spans 13 amino acids. CDR1 is MNHNY, CDR2 SVGAGI, per germline (reference sequence). V gave up 1 base and J gave up 11 bases, with 14 bases separating them. The CDR3 nucleotides are TGTGCCAGCAGTTACTTTAATCCACTGACCGCTTTCTTT. Amino acid sequence: CASSYFNPLTAFF.

The chain combines TRBV5-1 with TRBJ2-5, with D tentatively TRBD1 or TRBD2 (6 bases each). This CDR3 spans 16 amino acids. Germline lookup yields CDR1 SGHRS and CDR2 YFSETQ. V was clipped by 0 bases and J by 5 bases, with 17 bases between them. For the CDR3, the DNA is TGCGCCAGCAGCTTGGAGGGGGAGGCGGCTTGGGAGACCCAGTACTTC. Its protein is CASSLEGEAAWETQYF.

V gene TRBV5-1 combines with J gene TRBJ1-5; no definite D call. With 6 bases removed from V and 9 bases from J, the gap between germline ends came to 16 bases. The CDR3 extends over 13 amino acids. Germline-derived CDR1 and CDR2 are SGHRS and YFSETQ. CDR3 region: CASKDHENGPQHF. The CDR3 DNA reads as TGCGCCAGCAAGGACCACGAAAATGGGCCCCAGCATTTT.

The chain uses TRBV7-2 and TRBJ2-3, with 8 bases matching TRBD2. Unmatched junction bases numbered 6, after V lost 0 bases and J lost 4 bases. Germline V gene lookup returns CDR1 SGHTA and CDR2 FQGNSA. The CDR3 has 16 residues. The CDR3 nucleotides are TGTGCCAGCAGCTTAGCAGGACTAGCCTGGGCAGATACGCAGTATTTT. Translation: CASSLAGLAWADTQYF.

This clone was observed a handful of times. The chain couples TRBV28 to TRBJ2-3, with D uncertain. V dropped 6 bases and J dropped 2 bases, with 6 bases sitting between them. The length of the CDR3 is 12 residues. CDR1 and CDR2 (germline): MDHEN, SYDVKM. The CDR3 nucleotides read TGTGCCAGCAGAACCTACACAGATACGCAGTATTTT. Translated: CASRTYTDTQYF.

This chain links TRBV5-1 with TRBJ2-7, with D possibly TRBD1 on 6 matching bases. Germline assignment: CDR1 SGHRS and CDR2 YFSETQ. V gave up 4 bases and J gave up 4 bases, with 9 bases separating them. The length of the CDR3 is 12 residues. In nucleotides, the CDR3 is TGCGCCAGCAGCCAGGACAGTTACGAGCAGTACTTC. Protein sequence: CASSQDSYEQYF.

This clone was observed a handful of times. CDR3 residues: CASSLGGGANEQFF. For the CDR3, the DNA is TGTGCCAGCAGCTTAGGAGGGGGCGCGAATGAGCAGTTCTTC. This rearrangement joins TRBV7-2 to TRBJ2-1; the match to TRBD1 covers 7 bases. With V trimmed by 1 base and J by 7 bases, 4 bases remained unmatched. Germline-derived CDR1 and CDR2 are SGHTA and FQGNSA. The CDR3 has 14 residues.

V gene TRBV19 combines with J gene TRBJ2-2; 10 positions agree with TRBD1. This CDR3 region has 16 residues. J lost 5 bases, V lost 6 bases, and 9 bases had no gene match. The germline V gene has CDR1 LNHDA and CDR2 SQIVND (reference sequence). The CDR3, as DNA: TGTGCCAGTAGCCCCAGAGACAGGGGGCTTACCGGGGAGCTGTTTTTT. As protein: CASSPRDRGLTGELFF. The full variable domain, with the rest looked up from reference TRBV19 and TRBJ2-2, is DGGITQSPKYLFRKEGQNVTLSCEQNLNHDAMYWYRQDPGQGLRLIYYSQIVNDFQKGDIAEGYSVSREKKESFPLTVTSAQKNPTAFYLCASSPRDRGLTGELFFGEGSRLTVL.

This chain connects TRBV11-3 to TRBJ2-1, with D hard to call. The length of the CDR3 is 15 residues. Germline CDR1 and CDR2: SGHNT and YENEEA. The V end was cut by 5 bases, the J end by 2 bases, with 13 bases between. This chain's CDR3 is CASSAQAIPYNEQFF. The CDR3 DNA reads as TGTGCCAGCAGCGCACAAGCTATCCCCTACAATGAGCAGTTCTTC.

The table lists this clone with a few counts. V usage is TRBV11-3 and J usage is TRBJ2-2; D unresolved. The V gene's germline CDR1 is SGHNT and CDR2 YENEEA. The CDR3 extends over 14 amino acids. Trimming pared 9 bases from V and 0 bases from J, leaving 11 bases between. CDR3 protein: CASGAGANTGELFF. CDR3 nucleotides: TGTGCCAGTGGAGCAGGAGCGAACACCGGGGAGCTGTTTTTT.

The genes are TRBV11-1 and TRBJ2-2, with 15 bases fitting TRBD2. Germline V gives CDR1 SGHAT, CDR2 FQDESV (reference sequence). V lost 6 bases, J lost 0 bases, and 8 bases stayed unmatched. This CDR3 spans 19 amino acids. In nucleotides, the CDR3 is TGTGCCAGCAGTCAGCCCCGGACTAGCGGGAGGGCGAACACCGGGGAGCTGTTTTTT. This translates into CASSQPRTSGRANTGELFF. Full variable domain (outside the CDR3, taken from reference TRBV11-1 and TRBJ2-2): EAEVAQSPRYKITEKSQAVAFWCDPISGHATLYWYRQILGQGPELLVQFQDESVVDDSQLPKDRFSAERLKGVDSTLKIQPAELGDSAMYLCASSQPRTSGRANTGELFFGEGSRLTVL.

In its sample, this clone was seen once. The gene calls are TRBV7-2 and TRBJ2-1; 14 positions match TRBD2. Germline lookup yields CDR1 SGHTA and CDR2 FQGNSA. The J segment lost 5 bases and the V segment lost 8 bases, leaving 5 bases of the junction unmatched. The CDR3 has 15 amino acids. The CDR3 spells CASGTSGRWDNEQFF. CDR3 sequence (DNA): TGTGCCAGCGGGACTAGCGGGAGATGGGACAATGAGCAGTTCTTC.

This chain links TRBV7-8 with TRBJ2-7; TRBD2 matches 8 bases. After removal of 5 bases from V and 5 bases from J, the junction contained 8 bases not matched to a gene. The CDR3 contains 14 residues. The germline V gene encodes CDR1 SGHVS and CDR2 FQNEAQ. The DNA for the CDR3 is TGTGCCAGCAGCCCCCGGGGACTAGTCGACGAGCAGTACTTC. As protein: CASSPRGLVDEQYF.

The chain combines TRBV27 with TRBJ2-1, with D possibly TRBD1 on 6 matching bases. This CDR3 is 15 amino acids long. CDR1 and CDR2 (germline): MNHEY, SMNVEV (reference sequence). V lost 5 bases, J lost 5 bases, and 16 bases lay in between. CDR3 DNA: TGTGCCAGCAGTCACGGACAGATATACAACAATGAGCAGTTCTTC. Translated: CASSHGQIYNNEQFF.

The gene calls are TRBV2 and TRBJ2-3; D is unclear. CDR1 is SNHLY and CDR2 is FYNNEI in the germline V gene. The CDR3 has 12 amino acids. Trimming shortened V by 8 bases and J by 4 bases, and 10 bases separated the two germline ends. This CDR3 reads CASSLTADTQYF. CDR3 DNA sequence: TGTGCCAGCTCCCTAACCGCAGATACGCAGTATTTT.

The chain joins TRBV4-1 to TRBJ1-2, with D maybe TRBD1 (6 bases). Germline CDR1 reads MGHRA; CDR2 reads YSYEKL. V dropped 3 bases and J dropped 9 bases, with 17 bases sitting between them. CDR3 length equals 14 residues. CDR3 in amino acids: CASSHPGGTPSYTF. CDR3 bases: TGCGCCAGCAGCCACCCCGGAGGGACACCAAGCTACACCTTC.

Comment on this clone: One junction end does not reproduce the germline sequence, and a read error may be involved. This chain connects TRBV7-2 to TRBJ2-7; D possibly corresponds to TRBD1 (5 bases). Germline values: CDR1 SGHTA, CDR2 FQGNSA. CDR3 length equals 13 residues. CDR3 coding DNA: TGCGCCAGCAGCCTACTAAGGGGCTACGAGCAGTACTTC. This translates into CASSLLRGYEQYF.

This rearrangement joins TRBV6-4 to TRBJ1-2; no firm D call. The germline V and J ends were trimmed by 6 bases and 2 bases, with 13 bases remaining between them. The germline V gene encodes CDR1 MRHNA and CDR2 SNTAGT. The CDR3 spans 14 residues. The DNA of the CDR3 is TGTGCCAGCAGAGAGGACCCGAACAACTATGGCTACACCTTC. Protein sequence: CASREDPNNYGYTF.

CDR3 residues: CASSQDRENQPQHF. Here the CDR3 DNA reads TGCGCCAGCAGCCAAGATCGGGAAAATCAGCCCCAGCATTTT. J is TRBJ1-5 and V is TRBV4-1, with no clear D. The V gene's germline CDR1 is MGHRA and CDR2 YSYEKL. The CDR3 has 14 amino acids. Trimming left V 0 bases short and J 4 bases short, with 7 bases between.

There are a few counts of this clone. The V and J genes are TRBV5-1 and TRBJ2-5; 7 bases match TRBD1. The CDR3 runs to 16 residues. The ends lost 0 bases at V and 5 bases at J; junction bases unmatched: 10. Germline V gene data show CDR1 as SGHRS and CDR2 as YFSETQ. The chain's CDR3 is CASSLDVAGGAETQYF. The CDR3 bases are TGCGCCAGCAGCTTGGATGTGGCAGGGGGTGCTGAGACCCAGTACTTC.